The T cell receptor (beta chain) under discussion was sequenced for a study of T cells expressing NK-cell markers (dated by TCRdb to 2018 to 2020). Concerning the study at large: TCR beta-chain repertoires were profiled in sorted CD3+CD56+NKG2C+, CD3+CD56+NKG2C- and CD3+CD56-NKG2C+ T-cell subsets from several donors. Among the eight sequenced donors, seven were HCMV-seropositive and one was HCMV-seronegative. The study sequenced eight donors, all healthy volunteers chosen at random: three men and five women. Libraries were sequenced as 2 x 150 bp reads on Illumina HiSeq 2000/2500, MiSeq or NextSeq.

The CDR3 starts with the cysteine, ends with the phenylalanine, and has 13 residues. Only the protein sequence is given. Via the germline V gene (reference sequence), CDR1 is SEHNR and CDR2 FQNEAQ. A word on this clonotype: No cognate antigen has been identified for it.

HCMV serostatus was determined by detecting HCMV-specific IgG in serum with a commercial ELISA kit. Ficoll density gradient centrifugation was used to isolate peripheral blood mononuclear cells from blood. Sequenced using an Illumina HiSeq 2000. The TCR beta cDNA libraries were made using 5'RACE template switching, a step that added both a universal primer site and unique molecular identifiers. Priming for cDNA synthesis came from the TCR beta constant segment, and two successive PCR amplification steps followed. The study's processing was this. MIGEC handled demultiplexing of the reads and grouping by UMI, while MiTCR was used to assemble and quantify clonotypes. To exclude erroneous sequences, any TCR cDNA sequence not supported by at least two reads was discarded. Downstream repertoire analysis used the tcR package, and clonotypes were matched across fractions by CDR3 nucleotide sequence plus V segment. VDJmatch was used to annotate antigen specificity against VDJdb, with one amino acid substitution allowed in CDR3. TCRdb reprocessed the reads, so every CDR3 protein sequence counts as one entry and DNA is not shown. The V and J calls here are based on TCRdb, not the publication. The sample's table covers 130,000 to 150,000 distinct CDR3 sequences. 12% of the sample lies in the top ten.

General conclusions and limits of the study: In roughly 6 donors, the dominant CD3+CD56+NKG2C+ clonotypes were found to rank among the top 10 CD8+ clonotypes and to make up 1.0-7.0% of CD8+ T cells. It remained unclear whether the expanded NKG2C-expressing T cell clones were specific for HCMV antigens. Those dominant clonotypes were again the most abundant among CD3+CD56-NKG2C+ cells in four donors, at about 28.3-60.1%.

This TCR was sampled from a man aged 18 to 30 in good health. Donor details come from another sample of the same person, matched by shared clones. Sequenced material: blood T cells: a sorted CD56 or NKG2C T cell subset, CD4+ or CD8+ T cells, or bulk PBMC T cells (not recorded which). The chain joins TRBV7-9 to TRBJ2-7; lacking DNA, the TRBD2 call made by TCRdb goes unchecked. CDR3 reads: CASTGTSSYEQYF.